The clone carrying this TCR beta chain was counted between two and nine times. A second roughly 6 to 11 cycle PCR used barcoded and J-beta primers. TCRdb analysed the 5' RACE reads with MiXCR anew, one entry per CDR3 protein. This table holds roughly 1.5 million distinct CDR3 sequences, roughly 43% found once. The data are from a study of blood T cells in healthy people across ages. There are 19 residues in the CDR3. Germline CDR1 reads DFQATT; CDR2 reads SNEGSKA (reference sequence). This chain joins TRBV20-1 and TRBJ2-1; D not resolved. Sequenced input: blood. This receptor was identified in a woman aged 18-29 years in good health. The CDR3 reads CLPDRAADSPTSSYNEQFF. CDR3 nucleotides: TGCTTACCAGATAGGGCAGCCGATTCCCCAACAAGCTCCTACAATGAGCAGTTCTTC.